This T cell receptor (beta chain) derives from a study of regulatory T cells in long-lasting Graves disease. This clonotype was observed at least ten times. The antigen remains undetermined. CDR1 is MNHEY, CDR2 SVGAGI, per germline. This CDR3 comprises 14 residues. V lost 0 bases, J lost 5 bases, and 3 bases stayed unmatched. Regarding the study as a whole: Persistent disease exhibited a predilection for TRBV28, TRBJ1-2 and TRBJ2-5. Lower TCR diversity characterized persistent Graves' patients relative to newly diagnosed patients. Accuracy might have suffered from few samples.

CDR3 regions were amplified by Arm-PCR using iRepertoire HTBI primers to build TCR beta libraries. One entry per CDR3 protein, called by TCRdb with MiXCR from the multiplex PCR reads. The data show under 450,000 distinct CDR3 sequences, roughly a quarter seen once. The time point denotes: persistent/refractory GD, antithyroid drugs over 5 years with positive TRAb. Researchers made the TCR library from RNA that was extracted from PBMCs. Investigators report Graves' disease was diagnosed under American Thyroid Association guidelines. Sequencing was performed on peripheral blood mononuclear cells (PBMCs), taken when the disease was refractory, from a patient treated with antithyroid drugs. The sequence was collected from a female donor with Graves disease. V is TRBV6-5 and J is TRBJ1-1; 7 nucleotides line up with TRBD1. The CDR3 region has the DNA TGTGCCAGCAGTTACTCGACAGGGATGACTGAAGCTTTCTTT. Translated, it gives CASSYSTGMTEAFF.